This T cell receptor beta chain was sequenced for a study of T cells expressing NK-cell markers. General study points: In a handful of donors, dominant NKG2C+ clonotypes were roughly 1.0-8% of CD8+ T cells.

The CDR3 loop spans 13 amino acids. Germline assignment: CDR1 SGHTA and CDR2 FQGNSA. For each CDR3 protein, TCRdb gives one entry from its re-call of the 5' RACE reads, without DNA. This listing includes 550,000 to 600,000 distinct CDR3 sequences. A remark on this clonotype: Its cognate antigen is unknown.

Sequencing was carried out using blood T cells: a sorted CD56 or NKG2C T cell subset, CD4+ or CD8+ T cells, or bulk PBMC T cells (not recorded which). The V gene is TRBV7-2, the J gene TRBJ2-1; TCRdb's D call, TRBD2, is unchecked because there is no DNA. This TCR was recovered from a man aged 18-30 years in good health. The CDR3 loop reads CASSLVEGGPPLF.